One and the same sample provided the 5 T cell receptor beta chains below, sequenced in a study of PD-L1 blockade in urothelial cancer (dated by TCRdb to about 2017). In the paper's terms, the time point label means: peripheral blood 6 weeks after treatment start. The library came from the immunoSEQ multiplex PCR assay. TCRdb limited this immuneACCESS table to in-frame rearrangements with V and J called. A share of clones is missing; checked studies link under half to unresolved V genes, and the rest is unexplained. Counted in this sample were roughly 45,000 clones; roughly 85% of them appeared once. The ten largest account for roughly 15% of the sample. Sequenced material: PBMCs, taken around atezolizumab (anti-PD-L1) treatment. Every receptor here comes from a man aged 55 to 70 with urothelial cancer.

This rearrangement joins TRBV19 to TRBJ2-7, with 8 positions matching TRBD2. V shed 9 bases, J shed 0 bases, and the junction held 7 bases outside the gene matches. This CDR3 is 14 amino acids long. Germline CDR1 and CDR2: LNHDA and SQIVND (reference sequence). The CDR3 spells CASRGRQGSYEQYF. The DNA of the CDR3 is TGTGCCAGCCGCGGGAGGCAGGGCTCCTACGAGCAGTACTTC.

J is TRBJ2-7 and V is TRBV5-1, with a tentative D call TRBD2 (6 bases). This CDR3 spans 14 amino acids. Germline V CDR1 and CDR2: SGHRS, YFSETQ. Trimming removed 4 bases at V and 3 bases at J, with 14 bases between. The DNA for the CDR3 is TGCGCCAGCAGCCCAAAGGCGGGGAACTACGAGCAGTACTTC. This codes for CASSPKAGNYEQYF.

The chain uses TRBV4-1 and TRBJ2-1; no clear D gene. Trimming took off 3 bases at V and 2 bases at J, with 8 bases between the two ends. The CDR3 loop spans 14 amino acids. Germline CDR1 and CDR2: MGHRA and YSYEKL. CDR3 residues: CASSHESPYNEQFF. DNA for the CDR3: TGCGCCAGCAGCCACGAGTCCCCCTACAATGAGCAGTTCTTC.

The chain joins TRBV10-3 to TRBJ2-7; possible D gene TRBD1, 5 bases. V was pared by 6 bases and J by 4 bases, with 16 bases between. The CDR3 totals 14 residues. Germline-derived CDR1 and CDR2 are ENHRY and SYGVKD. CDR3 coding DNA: TGTGCCATCAGACCCTATGGGGCAGCTTACGAGCAGTACTTC. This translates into CAIRPYGAAYEQYF.

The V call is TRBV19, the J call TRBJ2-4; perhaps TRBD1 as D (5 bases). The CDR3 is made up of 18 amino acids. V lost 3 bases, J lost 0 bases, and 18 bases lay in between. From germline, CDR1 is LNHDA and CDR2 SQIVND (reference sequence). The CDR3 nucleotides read TGTGCCAGTAGTATTGAACGAAGTGTCCAGGGAGCCAAAAACATTCAGTACTTC. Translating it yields CASSIERSVQGAKNIQYF.